This T cell receptor beta chain came from a study of blood T cell repertoires in COVID-19. About the research overall: The cDNA or gDNA used as material had been derived from T cells, B-cell-depleted T cells, or PBMCs.

Per the germline V gene, CDR1 is MNHEY and CDR2 is SMNVEV (reference sequence). CDR3 length: 15 amino acids. Trimming cost V 0 bases and J 7 bases, with 13 bases left between them. In the original workflow: It was from reference gene primer amplification that nucleated cell counts were estimated. Libraries were prepared by immunoSEQ multiplex PCR; TCRdb keeps only in-frame clonotypes and omits some of them. From that table come the V and J calls and clone size; the DNA was used to work out D and trimming. The data hold over 200,000 clones, with 75% to 90% observed a single time. The chain recombines TRBV27 with TRBJ1-5; TRBD1 is a possible D gene (6 bases). The receptor comes from a man aged 25-40 years with COVID-19, enrolled during active disease. The source material was peripheral blood. Written as DNA, the CDR3 is TGTGCCAGCAGTTTATCCAGGGGAGTAAACCAGCCCCAGCATTTT. Protein: CASSLSRGVNQPQHF.